The 5 T cell receptor beta chains below were found in one sample sequenced in a study of CD8 T cells in Susac syndrome. The authors reverse transcribed roughly 0.5 to 1 ug RNA with random hexamers. TCRdb re-derived calls from the immunoSEQ multiplex PCR reads in MiXCR, one entry per CDR3 protein. Found here are roughly 140,000 distinct CDR3 sequences, around 95% of them singletons; the top ten hold more than 0.075%. Sequenced sample: CD4+ T cells from PBMCs. These receptors were taken from a human donor with Susac syndrome.

The rearrangement joins TRBV7-2 to TRBJ2-5, with TRBD2 matching 11 bases. Germline CDR1 is SGHTA and CDR2 is FQGNSA. CDR3 length: 14 residues. J gave up 5 bases and V 5 bases, and 4 bases lay outside the gene matches. CDR3 in amino acids: CASSLSGRGETQYF. The CDR3 DNA sequence: TGTGCCAGCAGCCTTAGCGGGAGGGGCGAGACCCAGTACTTC. Based on the CDR3 plus reference TRBV7-2 and TRBJ2-5, the full variable domain is GAGVSQSPSNKVTEKGKDVELRCDPISGHTALYWYRQSLGQGLEFLIYFQGNSAPDKSGLPSDRFSAERTGGSVSTLTIQRTQQEDSAVYLCASSLSGRGETQYFGPGTRLLVL.

This chain joins TRBV20-1 and TRBJ1-2, with a possible D match to TRBD1 (6 bases). V lost 2 bases and J lost 4, with 14 bases in between. The CDR3 has 14 amino acids. Per germline, CDR1 DFQATT and CDR2 SNEGSKA (reference sequence). The DNA of the CDR3 is TGCAGTGCTAGAACCAGACAGGTTTCCTATGGCTACACCTTC. Its translation: CSARTRQVSYGYTF.

The genes are TRBV5-4 and TRBJ2-5; 11 bases align to TRBD2. Germline CDR1 reads SGHNT; CDR2 reads YYREEE (reference sequence). There are 15 residues in the CDR3. Unmatched junction bases numbered 3, after V lost 3 bases and J lost 2 bases. CDR3 protein: CASSSTSGEQETQYF. The DNA for the CDR3 is TGTGCCAGCAGCTCGACTAGCGGGGAACAAGAGACCCAGTACTTC.

This chain connects TRBV29-1 to TRBJ2-3; 7 nucleotides line up with TRBD2. The trim removed 4 bases at V and 2 bases at J, leaving 3 bases unmatched. Germline V CDR1 and CDR2: SQVTM, ANQGSEA. The CDR3 is 13 residues long. The CDR3 sequence: CSVGRDYTDTQYF. In DNA, the CDR3 is TGCAGCGTTGGACGGGACTACACAGATACGCAGTATTTT.

The chain employs TRBV6-5 and TRBJ1-2; weak D call: TRBD1 (6 bases). Germline V gene lookup returns CDR1 MNHEY and CDR2 SVGAGI. The CDR3 covers 14 residues. Deletions cut 4 bases from V and 7 bases from J, with 16 bases between. The CDR3 is CASSSPGQVSGYTF. As DNA, the CDR3 is TGTGCCAGCAGTTCTCCGGGACAAGTCAGTGGCTACACCTTC.